The T cell receptor beta chain under discussion was sequenced for a study of T cell repertoires in cytomegalovirus infection. Findings and caveats of the study: People with CMV and the relevant HLA were identified by cumulative public TCR beta family frequency. The ex vivo response was dominated by HLA-C-restricted CMV-specific TCR beta clonotypes.

This clonotype has just a few counts. Its antigen is as yet unknown. TCRdb fed the reads into MiXCR, producing one record per CDR3 protein. The table has fewer than 550,000 distinct CDR3 sequences, approximately 25% seen once. This TCR came from a human donor in good health (CMV status not recorded). Some clones in this sample may be carry-over from other donors' samples. Sequencing was carried out using PBMCs.

CDR3 in DNA: TGCAGTGCTGCCCGTAACGTGGCAATGAACACTGAAGCTTTCTTT. Translated: CSAARNVAMNTEAFF. This chain connects TRBV20-1 to TRBJ1-1; no clear D. V was cut by 5 bases and J by 0 bases, with 16 bases left in between. Looked up from germline, CDR1 is DFQATT and CDR2 is SNEGSKA (reference sequence). The CDR3 totals 15 residues.